The sequence of this T cell receptor (beta chain) was determined in a study of T cell responses to AZD1222 COVID-19 vaccine. Germline assignment: CDR1 LNHDA and CDR2 SQIVND (reference sequence). The CDR3 runs 16 residues. Trimming left V 6 bases short and J 7 bases short, with 22 bases between. Sequenced by immunoSEQ multiplex PCR; TCRdb stores in-frame clones only, minus some. The sample shows 120,000 to 150,000 clones, about 90% of them seen only once. This chain joins TRBV19 and TRBJ1-3; D uncertain. This receptor was identified in an adult who received the AZD1222 COVID-19 vaccine. The sample here was peripheral blood, taken 28 days after the second AZD1222 dose. CDR3 DNA: TGTGCCAGTAGCCCCCAAGTATTTGGGCCGGGGAACACCATATATTTT. Protein product: CASSPQVFGPGNTIYF.